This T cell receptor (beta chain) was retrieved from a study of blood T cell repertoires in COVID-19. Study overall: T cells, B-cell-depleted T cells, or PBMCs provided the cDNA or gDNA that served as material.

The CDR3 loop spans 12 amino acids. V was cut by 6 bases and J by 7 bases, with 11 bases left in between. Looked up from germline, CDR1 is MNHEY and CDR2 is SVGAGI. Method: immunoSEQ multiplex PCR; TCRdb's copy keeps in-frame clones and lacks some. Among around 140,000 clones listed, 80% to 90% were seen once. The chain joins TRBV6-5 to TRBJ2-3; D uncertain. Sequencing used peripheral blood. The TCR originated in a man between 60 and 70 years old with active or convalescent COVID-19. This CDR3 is CASSGTEYTQYF. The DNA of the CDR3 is TGTGCCAGCAGCGGTACAGAATATACGCAGTATTTT.